This TCR beta chain was captured by sequencing in a study of post-analysis software for immune sequencing data. Study-wide background: Relapsing-remitting, secondary progressive and progressive-relapsing multiple sclerosis were all included among the disease courses. Notes on the study in general: Elevated frequency relative to controls characterized roughly 5 TRBV segments in patients, TRBV5-6, TRBV5-1 and TRBV20-1 among them. Relative to controls, patients with multiple sclerosis showed significantly lower normalized Chao1 diversity.

In the case of this clonotype: Its antigen remains unidentified.

CDR1 and CDR2 from the germline V gene are SGHRS and YFSETQ. V was cut by 7 bases and J by 2 bases, with 13 bases left in between. The CDR3 loop spans 13 amino acids. TCR beta libraries were prepared from cDNA with unique molecular identifiers. T cells numbering about 0.85 to 11 million yielded roughly 0.5 million cDNA molecules. TCRdb processed the PCR reads anew with MiXCR; each CDR3 protein has one entry. The table shows fewer than 550,000 distinct CDR3 sequences, with around 34% occurring only once. The origin of this receptor is a girl aged 2-17 years with multiple sclerosis. The sequenced sample consisted of blood. The genes are TRBV5-1 and TRBJ2-7; D is ambiguous. The CDR3 region is CASFPPGPYEQYF. CDR3 sequence (DNA): TGCGCCAGCTTCCCACCTGGACCCTACGAGCAGTACTTC. Together with reference TRBV5-1 and TRBJ2-7, the CDR3 gives the full variable domain: KAGVTQTPRYLIKTRGQQVTLSCSPISGHRSVSWYQQTPGQGLQFLFEYFSETQRNKGNFPGRFSGRQFSNSRSEMNVSTLELGDSALYLCASFPPGPYEQYFGPGTRLTVT.